This TCR beta chain is from a study of cytomegalovirus exposure and HLA in healthy donors. Study-wide context: T cells numbering about 180 million yielded 100 million to 120 million unique TCR beta sequences in an earlier analysis.

Primers included in the PCR were 60 Vbeta and 13 Jbeta primers. This table comes from immunoSEQ multiplex PCR, and its TCRdb copy is limited to in-frame clones, with some not included. The data show over 100,000 clones, about 79% seen once. Germline loops: CDR1 SGDLS, CDR2 YYNGEE. Trimming left V 3 bases short and J 1 base short, with 13 bases between. This CDR3 has 15 amino acids. The chain employs TRBV9 and TRBJ2-5; D not certain. What was sequenced was PBMCs. The sequence was obtained from a woman between 18 and 30 years old in good health and CMV-seropositive. The CDR3 loop reads CASSGARFSQETQYF. As DNA, the CDR3 is TGTGCCAGCAGCGGCGCCCGCTTTAGCCAAGAGACCCAGTACTTC.